Described below is a single T cell receptor (beta chain) sequence and its context. This sample was included in a study of blood T cell repertoires in COVID-19. Repertoires were generated with immunoSEQ multiplex PCR, while TCRdb's copy carries only in-frame clones and drops some. The profile shows 200,000 to 250,000 clones, 70% to 90% of them singletons. Germline V gives CDR1 MNHEY, CDR2 SVGAGI. The CDR3 spans 14 residues. The V gene end was trimmed by 6 bases and the J gene end by 3 bases; junction bases not matched to a gene: 4. The chain has TRBV6-5 and TRBJ1-1, with 10 bases that match TRBD1. The clonotype comes from a woman aged 55-69 years with active or convalescent COVID-19. Sample: peripheral blood. Written as DNA, the CDR3 is TGTGCCAGCAGGGGGACAGGGGTACACACTGAAGCTTTCTTT. This gives the protein CASRGTGVHTEAFF.